Below, 4 T cell receptor beta chains from the same sample are listed, as sequenced in a study of a mutant IDH1 vaccine in newly diagnosed glioma. No antigen has been assigned to these receptors. Sequenced by immunoSEQ multiplex PCR; TCRdb stores in-frame clones only, minus some. Here the sample spans about 30,000 clones, roughly 87% being singletons. Time point specified: week 5, during vaccination. Vaccine doses each comprised 300 ug of mutant IDH1 20-mer peptide, with topical imiquimod. Sequencing was performed on peripheral blood mononuclear cells (PBMCs), taken from a glioma patient whose treatment included an IDH1 peptide vaccine. The receptors were sampled from a middle-aged woman with glioma. Some clones in this sample may be carry-over from other donors' samples.

This rearrangement joins TRBV11-2 to TRBJ2-5, with 13 bases aligning to TRBD2. The trim removed 1 base at V and 5 bases at J, leaving 10 bases unmatched. CDR1 is SGHAT and CDR2 is FQNNGV in the germline V gene. The CDR3 runs 18 residues. The CDR3 DNA sequence: TGTGCCAGCAGCTTAGTTACTAGCGGGGGGGCGGTTCGGGAGACCCAGTACTTC. Translating it yields CASSLVTSGGAVRETQYF.

The V gene is TRBV10-3, the J gene TRBJ2-5; D possibly corresponds to TRBD1 (5 bases). The closer fit of TRBJ2-7 to the DNA end suggests the J call may be wrong. The CDR3 has 13 amino acids. From germline, CDR1 is ENHRY and CDR2 SYGVKD. CDR3 bases: TGTGCCACTCAAGGGCAGGGCTTCTACGAGCAGTACTTC. It yields the protein CATQGQGFYEQYF.

This sequence joins TRBV5-5 and TRBJ1-5; D not resolved. In germline, CDR1 is SGHKS, CDR2 YYEKEE (reference sequence). Trimming cost V 4 bases and J 1 base, with 9 bases left between them. This CDR3 is 14 amino acids long. CDR3 nucleotides: TGTGCCAGCAGCGAAGACGTAAGCAATCAGCCCCAGCATTTT. It codes for CASSEDVSNQPQHF. Combining the CDR3 with reference TRBV5-5 and TRBJ1-5 gives the whole variable domain DAGVTQSPTHLIKTRGQQVTLRCSPISGHKSVSWYQQVLGQGPQFIFQYYEKEERGRGNFPDRFSARQFPNYSSELNVNALLLGDSALYLCASSEDVSNQPQHFGDGTRLSIL.

The genes are TRBV19 and TRBJ2-2, with TRBD2 matching over 14 bases. This CDR3 comprises 16 residues. Trimming at V came to 4 bases and at J to 3 bases, leaving 1 base not matched to a gene. CDR1 and CDR2 from the germline V gene are LNHDA and SQIVND (reference sequence). CDR3 amino acids: CASSKGLAGDTGELFF. The CDR3 nucleotides read TGTGCCAGTAGTAAGGGACTAGCGGGAGACACCGGGGAGCTGTTTTTT.